These T cell receptor beta chains were read from a single sample in a study of cytomegalovirus exposure and HLA in healthy donors. This table comes from immunoSEQ multiplex PCR, and its TCRdb copy is limited to in-frame clones, with some not included. The sample lists 150,000 to 200,000 clones, approximately 70% occurring once. Material for sequencing was PBMCs. These receptor sequences come from a man aged 35 to 55 in good health and CMV-seropositive. The conserved cysteine and the conserved F or W are not part of the CDR3 here. Each record gives: J gene, CDR3 length, V gene, CDR3 protein.

TRBJ2-3 | 13 | TRBV9 | ASSAASAFTDTQY
TRBJ2-1 | 14 | TRBV4-1 | ASSQGRTGWYNEQF
TRBJ1-1 | 12 | TRBV5-4 | ASSQGRENTEAF
TRBJ1-1 | 12 | TRBV7-9 | ASNRQGVDTEAF
TRBJ2-3 | 13 | TRBV11-3 | ASSADSGGADTQY
TRBJ2-2 | 14 | TRBV11-3 | ASSLDWAQGPGELF
TRBJ2-7 | 10 | TRBV6-6 | ASSYITYEQY
TRBJ1-5 | 13 | TRBV27 | ASSRLGTGDQPQH
TRBJ2-5 | 13 | TRBV6-5 | ASRTGQVYQETQY
TRBJ2-2 | 11 | TRBV6-1 | ASSEEFPGELF
TRBJ2-7 | 14 | TRBV11-2 | ASSLVGLTGEGEQY
TRBJ2-3 | 14 | TRBV7-8 | ASSPRGGARTDTQY
TRBJ2-1 | 11 | TRBV7-8 | ASSPGGGSEQF
TRBJ2-5 | 13 | TRBV18 | ASSPTGLIEETQY
TRBJ2-2 | 13 | TRBV15 | ATSRLGGNTGELF
TRBJ2-6 | 15 | TRBV7-9 | ASSRTSGALRANVLT
TRBJ2-5 | 13 | TRBV5-1 | ASSLVGSLQETQY